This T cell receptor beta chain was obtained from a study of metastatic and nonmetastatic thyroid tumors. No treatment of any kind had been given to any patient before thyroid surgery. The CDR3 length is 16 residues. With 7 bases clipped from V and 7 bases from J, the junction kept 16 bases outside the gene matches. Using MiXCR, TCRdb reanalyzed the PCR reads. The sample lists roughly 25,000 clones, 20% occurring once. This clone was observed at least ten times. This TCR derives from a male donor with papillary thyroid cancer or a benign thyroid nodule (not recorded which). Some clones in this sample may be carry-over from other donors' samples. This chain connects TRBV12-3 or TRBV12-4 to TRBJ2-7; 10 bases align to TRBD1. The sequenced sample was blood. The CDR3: CASTITSGQGSREQYF. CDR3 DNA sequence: TGTGCCAGCACCATTACTTCGGGACAGGGGTCTCGGGAGCAGTACTTC.